Presented here are 30 T cell receptor beta chains from one specimen sequenced in a study of T-cell reconstitution after alpha-beta-depleted transplantation in children. Unique molecular identifiers were used to barcode this TCRbeta library. TCRdb recomputed calls from the PCR reads with MiXCR, one row per CDR3 protein. This sample has 500,000 to 650,000 distinct CDR3 sequences, with about 10% found just once. This specimen consisted of PBMCs, mostly from graft donor cells, obtained 180 days after TCRalphabeta/CD19-depleted stem cell transplant. The receptors come from a female patient between 2 and 15 years old who had a stem cell transplant for aplastic anemia, so the T cells may come from the graft donor.

This clonotype has more than one count but fewer than ten. This chain connects TRBV9 to TRBJ2-3; 8 positions match TRBD2. V was clipped by 0 bases and J by 0 bases; unmatched bases: 15. The V gene's germline CDR1 is SGDLS and CDR2 YYNGEE. The length of the CDR3 is 20 residues. CDR3 nucleotides: TGTGCCAGCAGCGTAGCTCGCGGGGCACTTGAGCGGGAGAGCACAGATACGCAGTATTTT. Residues: CASSVARGALERESTDTQYF.

This clonotype was seen ten or more times. The V and J genes are TRBV12-3 or TRBV12-4 and TRBJ1-1; no firm D call. V lost 7 bases to trimming and J lost 0 bases, with 0 bases between them. The CDR3 consists of 10 residues. CDR3 in amino acids: CASMNTEAFF. For the CDR3, the DNA is TGTGCCAGCATGAACACTGAAGCTTTCTTT.

This rearrangement joins TRBV12-3 or TRBV12-4 to TRBJ2-5; D possibly uses TRBD1 or TRBD2 (5 bases each). The CDR3 is 17 amino acids. Trimming stripped 6 bases from V and 5 bases from J, with 25 bases between. The CDR3 DNA reads as TGTGCCAGCAGCCCGTACGGGTGGGACGAACCCAACGAGACCCAGTACTTC. It encodes CASSPYGWDEPNETQYF.

This clonotype was counted between two and nine times. The V gene is TRBV11-2, the J gene TRBJ2-5; 12 positions match TRBD2. Looked up from germline, CDR1 is SGHAT and CDR2 is FQNNGV. The CDR3 contains 17 residues. Germline trimming cut 1 base from V and 4 bases from J; bases unmatched to any gene: 7. CDR3 bases: TGTGCCAGCAGCTTAGGATGGCTACTAGCGGGAGGAGAGACCCAGTACTTC. It is translated as CASSLGWLLAGGETQYF.

This clonotype has at least ten counts. The chain joins TRBV27 to TRBJ2-7; 11 positions agree with TRBD2. Germline CDR1 reads MNHEY; CDR2 reads SMNVEV (reference sequence). Losses at the gene ends were 5 bases for V and 2 bases for J; bases not matched to a gene: 2. This CDR3 region has 14 residues. CDR3 sequence reads: CASSGSGRAYEQYF. The CDR3 DNA reads TGTGCCAGCAGTGGTAGCGGGAGGGCCTACGAGCAGTACTTC.

The genes are TRBV11-1 and TRBJ2-3; D is undetermined. The CDR3 sequence is 21 residues long. Germline values: CDR1 SGHAT, CDR2 FQDESV (reference sequence). Trimming shortened V by 2 bases and J by 1 base, and 28 bases separated the two germline ends. CDR3 nucleotides: TGTGCCAGCAGCTTACCTGTTAAGTGGGCTTTGGAAGTTGGCCGCACAGATACGCAGTATTTT. Residues: CASSLPVKWALEVGRTDTQYF.

Only a few counts were recorded for this clonotype. This chain joins TRBV28 and TRBJ1-5; D not certain. Germline values: CDR1 MDHEN, CDR2 SYDVKM. Between the trimmed V and J ends, which lost 4 bases and 4 bases, there was a span of 11 bases. The CDR3 is 14 residues long. CDR3 in amino acids: CASSWSGLNQPQHF. CDR3 DNA sequence: TGTGCCAGCAGTTGGTCCGGGCTAAATCAGCCCCAGCATTTT.

The chain has TRBV7-9 and TRBJ2-1; D perhaps matches TRBD2 (5 bases). The CDR3 totals 15 residues. V gave up 5 bases and J gave up 0 bases, with 11 bases separating them. Per the germline V gene, CDR1 is SEHNR and CDR2 is FQNEAQ (reference sequence). In DNA, the CDR3 is TGTGCCAGCAGCCCCATCCGGGACTCCTACAATGAGCAGTTCTTC. This sequence encodes CASSPIRDSYNEQFF.

At least ten counts were recorded for this clonotype. The chain carries TRBV10-3 and TRBJ1-2; D remains unclear. The CDR3 consists of 13 residues. Germline lookup yields CDR1 ENHRY and CDR2 SYGVKD. V lost 4 bases to trimming and J lost 10 bases, with 16 bases between them. DNA for the CDR3: TGTGCCATCAGTGTCAACAGTAAAATGGCCTACACCTTC. Its translation: CAISVNSKMAYTF.

The chain combines TRBV9 with TRBJ1-3; 9 bases fit TRBD1. This CDR3 comprises 20 residues. V lost 3 bases, J lost 0 bases, and 16 bases stayed unmatched. Germline CDR1 reads SGDLS; CDR2 reads YYNGEE. In DNA, the CDR3 is TGTGCCAGCAGCGCACAATTATCCTCGCCGGGACAGGGCTCTGGAAACACCATATATTTT. Amino acids: CASSAQLSSPGQGSGNTIYF.

This clonotype was seen a few times. The chain couples TRBV4-2 to TRBJ1-4, with 7 bases identical to TRBD1. The CDR3 extends over 17 amino acids. J lost 7 bases, V lost 0 bases, and 11 bases had no gene match. From germline, CDR1 is LGHNA and CDR2 YNFKEQ. The CDR3 loop is CASSQESRGLVGEKLFF. CDR3 nucleotide sequence: TGTGCCAGCAGCCAAGAGAGTAGGGGGCTGGTGGGTGAAAAACTGTTTTTT.

This clonotype is labeled as medium-sized. The chain recombines TRBV20-1 with TRBJ2-5, with TRBD2 matching 9 bases. The CDR3 is made up of 15 amino acids. The trim removed 3 bases at V and 4 bases at J, leaving 9 bases unmatched. The germline gives CDR1 DFQATT, CDR2 SNEGSKA (reference sequence). For the CDR3, the DNA is TGCAGTGCTAGGTCCTTAGCGGGAGCGGGAGAGACCCAGTACTTC. Translating it yields CSARSLAGAGETQYF.

At least ten counts were recorded for this clonotype. The CDR3 is CASSPTAATPISPLHF. As DNA, the CDR3 is TGCGCCAGCAGCCCCACGGCAGCGACGCCCATATCACCCCTCCACTTT. The chain is built from TRBV5-1 and TRBJ1-6; no clear D. Germline assignment: CDR1 SGHRS and CDR2 YFSETQ. The CDR3 totals 16 residues. Trimming stripped 4 bases from V and 10 bases from J, with 21 bases between.

The CDR3 is CSARVAVWGPQHF. CDR3 nucleotides: TGCAGTGCTAGAGTGGCCGTCTGGGGGCCCCAGCATTTT. J is TRBJ1-5 and V is TRBV20-1; D gene uncertain. Germline-derived CDR1 and CDR2 are DFQATT and SNEGSKA (reference sequence). Trimming removed 1 base from V and 9 bases from J, with 13 bases in between. This CDR3 has 13 amino acids.

This chain uses TRBV12-3 or TRBV12-4 with TRBJ2-1, with TRBD2 matching 11 bases. There are 19 residues in the CDR3. V lost 3 bases and J lost 0; bases outside the gene matches: 10. CDR3 protein: CASSLDGTSGPSSYNEQFF. The CDR3 nucleotides are TGTGCCAGCAGTTTGGATGGGACTAGCGGTCCCAGCTCCTACAATGAGCAGTTCTTC.

About this clonotype itself: One end of the junction fails to match germline, which may point to a read error. The genes are TRBV5-5 and TRBJ1-4; no clear D. The length of the CDR3 is 15 residues. From germline, CDR1 is SGHKS and CDR2 YYEKEE (reference sequence). For the CDR3, the DNA is TGTGCCAGCAGCTTGCCACGGTCAACGAATGAAAAACTGTTTTTT. It is translated as CASSLPRSTNEKLFF.

The chain carries TRBV7-2 and TRBJ2-1; TRBD2 matches 11 bases. Germline V CDR1 and CDR2: SGHTA, FQGNSA. This CDR3 region has 14 residues. V was pared by 7 bases and J by 3 bases, with 2 bases of the junction left unmatched. The CDR3 nucleotides are TGTGCCAGCACGACTAGCGGGGTCTACAATGAGCAGTTCTTC. Translating it yields CASTTSGVYNEQFF.

This clonotype was counted only a few times. The rearrangement uses TRBV28 and TRBJ2-1; D ambiguous. The CDR3 spans 12 residues. Germline CDR1 and CDR2: MDHEN and SYDVKM. Trimming left V 11 bases short and J 5 bases short, with 13 bases between. CDR3 coding DNA: TGTGCCCTAGGGCTCGGAAACAATGAGCAGTTCTTC. Amino acid sequence: CALGLGNNEQFF.

This chain uses TRBV7-7 with TRBJ2-7, with D perhaps TRBD2 (5 bases). The CDR3 has 18 residues. V was clipped by 2 bases and J by 5 bases, with 25 bases between them. The V gene's germline CDR1 is SSHAT and CDR2 FNYEAQ (reference sequence). CDR3 bases: TGTGCCAGCAGCTTACCCCTCGAGCGGAAGAACTACCCCAACGAGCAGTACTTC. Translation gives CASSLPLERKNYPNEQYF.

This clonotype appeared a few times. CDR3 region: CASSSYRGSNQPQHF. CDR3 bases: TGTGCCAGCAGTTCCTACAGGGGTAGCAATCAGCCCCAGCATTTT. This chain links TRBV12-3 or TRBV12-4 with TRBJ1-5, with TRBD1 matching 7 bases. The CDR3 covers 15 residues. The V segment lost 4 bases and the J segment 0 bases; nucleotides outside the gene matches: 3.

A few counts support this clonotype. The chain uses TRBV11-2 and TRBJ2-7, with D possibly matching TRBD1 (5 bases). V lost 0 bases and J lost 4, with 19 bases in between. Germline CDR1 is SGHAT and CDR2 is FQNNGV. CDR3 size: 17 residues. The CDR3 nucleotides read TGTGCCAGCAGCTTAGAGTGGGCAGTTGGGGCCCATTACGAGCAGTACTTC. Translation gives CASSLEWAVGAHYEQYF.

The V call is TRBV7-2, the J call TRBJ2-3; 8 bases match TRBD2. Germline V gene data show CDR1 as SGHTA and CDR2 as FQGNSA. The J segment lost 6 bases and the V segment lost 0 bases, leaving 8 bases of the junction unmatched. The CDR3 consists of 16 residues. The CDR3 nucleotides are TGTGCCAGCAGCTTAGCTTTGAACGGGAGGGCGGATACGCAGTATTTT. Translated: CASSLALNGRADTQYF.

This clonotype was detected only a few times. The V gene is TRBV20-1, the J gene TRBJ1-1; TRBD1 is a possible D gene (5 bases). Trimming shortened V by 8 bases and J by 9 bases, and 16 bases separated the two germline ends. The germline V gene has CDR1 DFQATT and CDR2 SNEGSKA (reference sequence). The length of the CDR3 is 11 residues. CDR3 sequence (DNA): TGCAGTCCCGTCCTGGGGGAGAAAGCTTTCTTT. This translates into CSPVLGEKAFF.

The chain carries TRBV4-1 and TRBJ2-3; D is ambiguous. The CDR3 extends over 15 amino acids. V lost 4 bases, J lost 0 bases, and 11 bases lay in between. CDR1 and CDR2 (germline): MGHRA, YSYEKL. The CDR3 nucleotides read TGCGCCAGCAGCCCCTCCGACCCAAGCACAGATACGCAGTATTTT. Translated: CASSPSDPSTDTQYF.

This clonotype came up many times. The rearrangement uses TRBV4-2 and TRBJ2-5; D gene unclear. The germline gives CDR1 LGHNA, CDR2 YNFKEQ. Trimming cost V 0 bases and J 2 bases, with 10 bases left between them. This CDR3 contains 15 residues. For the CDR3, the DNA is TGTGCCAGCAGCCAAGATGCAGCGTTTCAAGAGACCCAGTACTTC. Protein: CASSQDAAFQETQYF.

There are many counts of this clonotype. The chain uses TRBV5-1 and TRBJ2-3, with unresolved D. This CDR3 spans 15 amino acids. The germline V gene encodes CDR1 SGHRS and CDR2 YFSETQ. Trimming cost V 4 bases and J 0 bases, with 12 bases left between them. In DNA, the CDR3 is TGCGCCAGCAGCCCGTCGACACAAAGCACAGATACGCAGTATTTT. Protein sequence: CASSPSTQSTDTQYF.

The chain combines TRBV15 with TRBJ2-1; TRBD1 matches at 8 bases. The germline V gene has CDR1 LNHNV and CDR2 YYDKDF (reference sequence). This CDR3 region has 15 residues. V shed 1 base, J shed 4 bases, and the junction held 3 bases outside the gene matches. In DNA form, the CDR3 reads TGTGCCACCAGCAGAGGGGGGACAGGTTACAATGAGCAGTTCTTC. It is translated as CATSRGGTGYNEQFF.

This rearrangement joins TRBV5-1 to TRBJ2-4; D may match TRBD1 or TRBD2 (5 bases each). This CDR3 spans 15 amino acids. Trimming left V 0 bases short and J 4 bases short, with 11 bases between. Germline CDR1 and CDR2: SGHRS and YFSETQ. The CDR3 sequence: CASSLGGREKNIQYF. The CDR3 region has the DNA TGCGCCAGCAGCTTGGGGGGCAGGGAGAAAAACATTCAGTACTTC.

The chain couples TRBV10-3 to TRBJ1-1; D is unresolved. Germline V gives CDR1 ENHRY, CDR2 SYGVKD. V was clipped by 6 bases and J by 1 base, with 12 bases between them. This CDR3 region has 14 residues. The CDR3 loop is CAIRVRRGNTEAFF. The CDR3, as DNA: TGTGCCATCAGGGTCAGACGGGGGAACACTGAAGCTTTCTTT.

The chain joins TRBV24-1 to TRBJ2-1, with 12 nucleotides matching TRBD2. The V and J ends lost 2 bases and 4 bases, in that order; junction bases with no gene match: 2. The CDR3 has 16 amino acids. The germline gives CDR1 KGHDR, CDR2 SFDVKD. In nucleotides, the CDR3 is TGTGCCACCAGTGATTGGGGGACTAGCGGGTACAATGAGCAGTTCTTC. Its protein product is CATSDWGTSGYNEQFF.